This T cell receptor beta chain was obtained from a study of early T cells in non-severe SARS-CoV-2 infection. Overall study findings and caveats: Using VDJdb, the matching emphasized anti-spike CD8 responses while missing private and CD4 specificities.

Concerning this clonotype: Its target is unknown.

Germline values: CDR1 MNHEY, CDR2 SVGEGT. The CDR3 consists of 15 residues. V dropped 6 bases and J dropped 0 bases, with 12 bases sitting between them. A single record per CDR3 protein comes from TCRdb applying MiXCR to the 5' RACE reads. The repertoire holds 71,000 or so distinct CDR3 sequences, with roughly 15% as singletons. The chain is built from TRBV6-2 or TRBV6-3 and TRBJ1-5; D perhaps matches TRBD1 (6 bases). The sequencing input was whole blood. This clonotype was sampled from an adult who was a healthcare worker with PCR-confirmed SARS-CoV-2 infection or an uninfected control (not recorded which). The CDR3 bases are TGTGCCAGCAGGAGGGACAATTATAGCAATCAGCCCCAGCATTTT. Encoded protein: CASRRDNYSNQPQHF.